This T cell receptor beta chain appears in the sequencing data of a study of blood T cell repertoires in COVID-19. The germline V gene has CDR1 LNHDA and CDR2 SQIVND (reference sequence). V trimming: 7 bases; J trimming: 0 bases; junction bases outside the gene matches: 5. This CDR3 has 16 amino acids. How the authors handled the data: Cell counts per sample came from amplifying reference gene primers. This table comes from immunoSEQ multiplex PCR, and its TCRdb copy is limited to in-frame clones, with some not included. V and J calls and clone size come straight from that table; D and trimming were deduced from the DNA. The data contain around 170,000 clones, around 83% of them seen just once; the ten biggest clones take up roughly 7%.

The chain is built from TRBV19 and TRBJ2-7; TRBD2 aligns across 14 bases. The material sequenced was peripheral blood. This sequence was found in a man over 45 with active or convalescent COVID-19. CDR3 protein: CASKGLAGEASYEQYF. Written as DNA, the CDR3 is TGTGCCAGTAAGGGACTAGCGGGGGAGGCCTCCTACGAGCAGTACTTC.